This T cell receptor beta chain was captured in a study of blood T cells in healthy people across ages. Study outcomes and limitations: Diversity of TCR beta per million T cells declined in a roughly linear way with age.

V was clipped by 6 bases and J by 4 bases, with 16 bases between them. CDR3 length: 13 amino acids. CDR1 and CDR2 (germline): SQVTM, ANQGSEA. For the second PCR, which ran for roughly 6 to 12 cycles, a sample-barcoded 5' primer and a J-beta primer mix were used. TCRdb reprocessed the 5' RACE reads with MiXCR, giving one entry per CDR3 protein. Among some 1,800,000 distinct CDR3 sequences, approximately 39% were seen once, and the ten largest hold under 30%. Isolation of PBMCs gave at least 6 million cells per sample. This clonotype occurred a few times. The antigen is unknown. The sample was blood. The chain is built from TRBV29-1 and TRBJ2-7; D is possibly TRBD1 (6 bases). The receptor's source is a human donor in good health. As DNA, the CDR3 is TGCAGCGTGCAAGCCGGGACACCTTACGAGCAGTACTTC. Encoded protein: CSVQAGTPYEQYF.